This T cell receptor (beta chain) was sequenced for a study of control samples from healthy donors and cancer patients. TCRdb's table, derived via immunoSEQ multiplex PCR, lists solely in-frame clones and lacks some. The sample has around 200,000 clones; roughly 91% are singletons. CDR1 SGHRS and CDR2 YFSETQ come from the germline V gene. This CDR3 comprises 15 residues. The J segment lost 2 bases and the V segment lost 1 base, leaving 5 bases of the junction unmatched. This chain uses TRBV5-1 with TRBJ2-5, with TRBD1 matching 7 bases. Sequenced sample: blood. This TCR came from a man younger than 30 in good health. The DNA for the CDR3 is TGCGCCAGCAGCTTGAGGCAGGGGGAACAAGAGACCCAGTACTTC. Its translation: CASSLRQGEQETQYF.